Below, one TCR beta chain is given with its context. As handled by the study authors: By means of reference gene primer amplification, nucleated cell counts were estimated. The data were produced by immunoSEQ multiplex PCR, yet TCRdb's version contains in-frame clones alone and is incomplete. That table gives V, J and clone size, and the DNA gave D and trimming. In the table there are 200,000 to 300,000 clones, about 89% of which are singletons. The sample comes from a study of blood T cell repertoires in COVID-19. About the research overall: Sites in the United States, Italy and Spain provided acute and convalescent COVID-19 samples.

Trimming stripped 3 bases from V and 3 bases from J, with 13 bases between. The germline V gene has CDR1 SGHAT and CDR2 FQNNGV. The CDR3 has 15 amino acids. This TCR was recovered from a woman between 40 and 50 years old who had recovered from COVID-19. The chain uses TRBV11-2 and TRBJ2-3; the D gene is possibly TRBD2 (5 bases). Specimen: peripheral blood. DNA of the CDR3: TGTGCCAGCAGCTTCTCCTCACCGGGGACAGATACGCAGTATTTT. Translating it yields CASSFSSPGTDTQYF.